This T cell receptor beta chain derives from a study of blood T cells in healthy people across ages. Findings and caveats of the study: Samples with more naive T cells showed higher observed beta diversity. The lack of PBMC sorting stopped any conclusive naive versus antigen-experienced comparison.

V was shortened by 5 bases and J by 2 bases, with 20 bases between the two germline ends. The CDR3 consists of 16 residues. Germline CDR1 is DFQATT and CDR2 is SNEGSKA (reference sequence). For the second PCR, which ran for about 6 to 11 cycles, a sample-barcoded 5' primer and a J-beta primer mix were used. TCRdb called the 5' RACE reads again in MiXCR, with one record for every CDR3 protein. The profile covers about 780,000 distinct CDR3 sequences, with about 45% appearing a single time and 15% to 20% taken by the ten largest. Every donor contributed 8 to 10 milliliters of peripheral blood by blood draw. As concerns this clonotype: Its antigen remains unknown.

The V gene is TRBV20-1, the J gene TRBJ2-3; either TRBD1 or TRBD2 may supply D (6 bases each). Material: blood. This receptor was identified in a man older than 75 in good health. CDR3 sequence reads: CSAGLGGGYVTDTQYF. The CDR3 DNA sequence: TGCAGTGCTGGTCTTGGAGGGGGGTACGTCACAGATACGCAGTATTTT.